These 32 T cell receptor beta chains were sequenced from one sample in a study of cytomegalovirus exposure and HLA in healthy donors. The study ran its PCR with 60 Vbeta and 13 Jbeta primers. Clones were sequenced by immunoSEQ multiplex PCR, and TCRdb holds only the in-frame ones, with some missing. The sample has 90,000 to 150,000 clones; roughly 65% are singletons. The specimen was PBMCs. Receptors originate from a man aged 35-49 years in good health and CMV-seropositive.

The rearrangement links TRBV6-5 to TRBJ1-2, with 7 nucleotides matching TRBD1. With 2 bases clipped from V and 8 bases from J, the junction kept 5 bases outside the gene matches. There are 13 residues in the CDR3. The germline V gene encodes CDR1 MNHEY and CDR2 SVGAGI. The CDR3 region has the DNA TGTGCCAGCAGTTACACACCAGGGGGGGGCTACACCTTC. Translated, it gives CASSYTPGGGYTF.

This clone came up a few times. This rearrangement joins TRBV13 to TRBJ2-4; tentative D call: TRBD1 (6 bases). The CDR3 is 13 residues long. The germline V gene encodes CDR1 PRHDT and CDR2 FYEKMQ (reference sequence). V lost 3 bases and J 6 bases, leaving 9 bases between the germline ends. CDR3 nucleotides: TGTGCCAGCAGCTTTTTAGGGGGAAACATTCAGTACTTC. Protein product: CASSFLGGNIQYF.

V is TRBV27 and J is TRBJ1-2, with 10 bases aligning to TRBD1. V shed 2 bases, J shed 8 bases, and the junction held 5 bases outside the gene matches. The germline V gene has CDR1 MNHEY and CDR2 SMNVEV (reference sequence). The CDR3 runs 14 residues. The CDR3 sequence is CASSLATGGRGYTF. In DNA, the CDR3 is TGTGCCAGCAGTTTAGCGACAGGGGGCCGGGGCTACACCTTC.

The genes are TRBV5-1 and TRBJ2-5; possible D gene TRBD2, 6 bases. This CDR3 is built from 15 residues. In germline, CDR1 is SGHRS, CDR2 YFSETQ. With 0 bases removed from V and 3 bases from J, the gap between germline ends came to 12 bases. CDR3 loop: CASSLAGVGEETQYF. For the CDR3, the DNA is TGCGCCAGCAGCTTGGCGGGGGTTGGAGAAGAGACCCAGTACTTC.

The table lists this clone with a count of one. The junction departs from the called germline gene at one end, perhaps through a read error. The same CDR3 arises from other DNA sequences in this sample as well. This rearrangement joins TRBV7-6 to TRBJ1-2; 7 positions agree with TRBD1. Germline loops: CDR1 SGHVS, CDR2 FNYEAQ. CDR3 length: 15 amino acids. Here the CDR3 reads CASSLRDSPSYGYTF. The CDR3 nucleotides are TGTGCCAGCAGCTTAAGGGACAGTCCAAGCTATGGCTACACCTTT.

In its sample, this clone was seen once. The rearrangement links TRBV9 to TRBJ2-4; weak D call: TRBD2 (5 bases). Trimming removed 0 bases from V and 9 bases from J, with 16 bases in between. The CDR3 is made up of 15 amino acids. CDR1 is SGDLS and CDR2 is YYNGEE in the germline V gene. The CDR3 loop is CASSVDAASWSIQYF. CDR3 bases: TGTGCCAGCAGCGTAGACGCGGCTAGCTGGAGCATTCAGTACTTC.

This clone came up a few times. CDR3 sequence: CASSNRGRAEEQYF. The DNA of the CDR3 is TGTGCCAGTAGTAACAGGGGGCGAGCTGAAGAGCAGTACTTC. V gene TRBV19 combines with J gene TRBJ2-7; TRBD1 aligns across 9 bases. J lost 7 bases, V lost 4 bases, and 8 bases had no gene match. This CDR3 comprises 14 residues. The germline gives CDR1 LNHDA, CDR2 SQIVND (reference sequence).

In its sample, this clone was seen once. One junction end disagrees with the germline gene, perhaps due to a read error. This chain joins TRBV5-1 and TRBJ1-6; D is unclear. Germline lookup yields CDR1 SGHRS and CDR2 YFSETQ. This CDR3 contains 15 residues. The DNA of the CDR3 is TGCGCCAGCAGTTTGGCCCCCTTAGGAGCTTCACCCCTCCACTTT. Amino acids: CASSLAPLGASPLHF.

This clone showed up just once. The V gene is TRBV2, the J gene TRBJ2-5; 8 bases are a match to TRBD2. In germline, CDR1 is SNHLY, CDR2 FYNNEI. V lost 6 bases and J lost 2; bases outside the gene matches: 5. This CDR3 contains 14 residues. The CDR3 DNA follows: TGTGCCAGCAGCCCCGGACTAGCTCAAGAGACCCAGTACTTC. This translates into CASSPGLAQETQYF. The full variable domain, completed using reference TRBV2 and TRBJ2-5, is EPEVTQTPSHQVTQMGQEVILRCVPISNHLYFYWYRQILGQKVEFLVSFYNNEISEKSEIFDDQFSVERPDGSNFTLKIRSTKLEDSAMYFCASSPGLAQETQYFGPGTRLLVL.

The CDR3 sequence is CASKRARESGNEKLFF. CDR3 DNA sequence: TGTGCCAGTAAACGGGCTCGGGAATCGGGGAATGAAAAACTGTTTTTT. The rearrangement uses TRBV19 and TRBJ1-4; no firm D call. Germline V gene data show CDR1 as LNHDA and CDR2 as SQIVND (reference sequence). CDR3 length equals 16 residues. V gave up 7 bases and J gave up 5 bases, with 20 bases separating them. The full variable domain, in which reference TRBV19 and TRBJ1-4 provide the parts outside the CDR3, is DGGITQSPKYLFRKEGQNVTLSCEQNLNHDAMYWYRQDPGQGLRLIYYSQIVNDFQKGDIAEGYSVSREKKESFPLTVTSAQKNPTAFYLCASKRARESGNEKLFFGSGTQLSVL.

V usage is TRBV29-1 and J usage is TRBJ1-2, with TRBD1 matching over 8 bases. V was pared by 6 bases and J by 8 bases, with 8 bases of the junction left unmatched. Germline CDR1 reads SQVTM; CDR2 reads ANQGSEA. The CDR3 has 12 amino acids. The CDR3: CSVPQGAEGYTF. The CDR3 bases are TGCAGCGTCCCGCAGGGGGCGGAGGGCTACACCTTC. The whole variable domain, filled in from reference TRBV29-1 and TRBJ1-2, reads SAVISQKPSRDICQRGTSLTIQCQVDSQVTMMFWYRQQPGQSLTLIATANQGSEATYESGFVIDKFPISRPNLTFSTLTVSNMSPEDSSIYLCSVPQGAEGYTFGSGTRLTVV.

The chain employs TRBV28 and TRBJ2-2; 7 nucleotides line up with TRBD2. V gave up 7 bases and J gave up 4 bases; unmatched junction bases: 6. CDR1 MDHEN and CDR2 SYDVKM come from the germline V gene. The CDR3 sequence is 14 residues long. Here the CDR3 DNA reads TGTGCCAGCAAAGTCAGGGAGGGCACCGGGGAGCTGTTTTTT. It yields the protein CASKVREGTGELFF.

The rearrangement links TRBV5-1 to TRBJ2-7; perhaps TRBD2 as D (5 bases). This CDR3 is 14 amino acids long. Trimming left V 2 bases short and J 8 bases short, with 17 bases between. Germline V CDR1 and CDR2: SGHRS, YFSETQ. The chain's CDR3 is CASSLPGSFLKQYF. In nucleotides, the CDR3 is TGCGCCAGCAGCTTACCGGGATCCTTCCTCAAGCAGTACTTC.

The V call is TRBV5-1, the J call TRBJ1-1, with 9 bases fitting TRBD1. After removal of 3 bases from V and 0 bases from J, the junction contained 6 bases not matched to a gene. This CDR3 is 16 amino acids long. Germline CDR1 reads SGHRS; CDR2 reads YFSETQ. Written as DNA, the CDR3 is TGCGCCAGCAGCTCCGGACAGGGGTCTCTGAACACTGAAGCTTTCTTT. Amino acids: CASSSGQGSLNTEAFF.

This clone was seen only a few times. The chain joins TRBV6-5 to TRBJ2-1; TRBD1 matches at 11 bases. The CDR3 totals 15 residues. Germline assignment: CDR1 MNHEY and CDR2 SVGAGI. J gave up 7 bases and V 0 bases, and 2 bases lay outside the gene matches. CDR3 protein: CASSYSGTGGNEQFF. CDR3 coding DNA: TGTGCCAGCAGTTACTCCGGGACAGGGGGGAATGAGCAGTTCTTC.

This rearrangement joins TRBV6-5 to TRBJ2-1, with D unresolved. Trimming took off 4 bases at V and 8 bases at J, with 18 bases between the two ends. This CDR3 region has 15 residues. Germline CDR1 reads MNHEY; CDR2 reads SVGAGI. The CDR3 loop reads CASSFSSRGVDEQFF. The CDR3 nucleotides are TGTGCCAGCAGTTTCTCCAGCCGCGGAGTCGATGAGCAGTTCTTC.

The V and J genes are TRBV6-1 and TRBJ1-1; D gene ambiguous. This CDR3 is built from 12 residues. Trimming removed 4 bases from V and 4 bases from J, with 7 bases in between. Germline V CDR1 and CDR2: MNHNS, SASEGT. In nucleotides, the CDR3 is TGTGCCAGCAGTGTTGGCAGCACTGAAGCTTTCTTT. Translation: CASSVGSTEAFF.

This rearrangement joins TRBV4-2 to TRBJ1-2; 7 nucleotides line up with TRBD1. V dropped 4 bases and J dropped 0; count of bases not matched to a gene: 2. The CDR3 covers 14 residues. Germline-derived CDR1 and CDR2 are LGHNA and YNFKEQ. The DNA for the CDR3 is TGTGCCAGCAGCCCCGACAGGGCTAACTATGGCTACACCTTC. It codes for CASSPDRANYGYTF.

The rearrangement links TRBV7-9 to TRBJ1-1; a weak D match, TRBD1 (6 bases). Trimming removed 1 base from V and 0 bases from J, with 18 bases in between. The length of the CDR3 is 18 residues. From germline, CDR1 is SEHNR and CDR2 FQNEAQ (reference sequence). CDR3 in amino acids: CASSLGAVGARVNTEAFF. CDR3 DNA sequence: TGTGCCAGCAGCTTAGGGGCGGTGGGGGCCCGAGTGAACACTGAAGCTTTCTTT.

This clone was counted between two and nine times. The chain combines TRBV15 with TRBJ2-1; unclear D gene. With 3 bases removed from V and 2 bases from J, the gap between germline ends came to 11 bases. The CDR3 extends over 15 amino acids. Germline V gives CDR1 LNHNV, CDR2 YYDKDF (reference sequence). The chain's CDR3 is CATSSPPPAYNEQFF. The CDR3 DNA is TGTGCCACCAGCAGCCCCCCCCCGGCCTACAATGAGCAGTTCTTC.

The chain recombines TRBV19 with TRBJ2-7; D remains ambiguous. The CDR3 has 12 residues. Germline V gene lookup returns CDR1 LNHDA and CDR2 SQIVND (reference sequence). Trimming removed 4 bases from V and 7 bases from J, with 11 bases in between. CDR3 in DNA: TGTGCCAGTAGTACCACCTCTAATGAGCAGTACTTC. Amino acids: CASSTTSNEQYF. The full variable domain, with the rest looked up from reference TRBV19 and TRBJ2-7, is DGGITQSPKYLFRKEGQNVTLSCEQNLNHDAMYWYRQDPGQGLRLIYYSQIVNDFQKGDIAEGYSVSREKKESFPLTVTSAQKNPTAFYLCASSTTSNEQYFGPGTRLTVT.

This chain uses TRBV7-9 with TRBJ2-1; 8 bases are shared with TRBD1. The CDR3 totals 15 residues. Germline CDR1 is SEHNR and CDR2 is FQNEAQ (reference sequence). The J segment lost 7 bases and the V segment lost 1 base, leaving 6 bases of the junction unmatched. CDR3 DNA sequence: TGTGCCAGCAGCTTAGAGTCAACAGGGGGGAATGAGCAGTTCTTC. Amino acids: CASSLESTGGNEQFF.

This clone was seen a few times. V and J are TRBV2 and TRBJ2-3; 8 nucleotides align to TRBD1. CDR1 SNHLY and CDR2 FYNNEI come from the germline V gene. The CDR3 length is 15 residues. With V trimmed by 6 bases and J by 5 bases, 10 bases remained unmatched. The CDR3 reads CASRTGRGLIDTQYF. CDR3 coding DNA: TGTGCCAGCAGGACCGGCAGGGGGCTCATAGATACGCAGTATTTT.

This clone came up a few times. The sample holds other DNA sequences that translate to the same CDR3. V usage is TRBV28 and J usage is TRBJ1-4; 9 bases are shared with TRBD1. V lost 6 bases and J lost 7; bases outside the gene matches: 6. Germline CDR1 MDHEN, CDR2 SYDVKM. The CDR3 spans 14 residues. The CDR3 coding sequence is TGTGCCAGCAGCAGGGGACAGGGCCGTGAAAAACTGTTTTTT. Protein: CASSRGQGREKLFF.

The gene calls are TRBV7-3 and TRBJ2-7; D is unclear. The length of the CDR3 is 15 residues. The V and J ends lost 1 base and 4 bases respectively, with 14 bases between them. Looked up from germline, CDR1 is SGHTA and CDR2 is FQGTGA. CDR3 loop: CASSLNPAGRYEQYF. For the CDR3, the DNA is TGTGCCAGCAGCTTAAATCCTGCAGGAAGGTACGAGCAGTACTTC.

This chain joins TRBV2 and TRBJ1-2; D is perhaps TRBD1 (6 bases). Trimming removed 6 bases from V and 0 bases from J, with 14 bases in between. The CDR3 has 15 residues. Germline V gene data show CDR1 as SNHLY and CDR2 as FYNNEI. In nucleotides, the CDR3 is TGTGCCAGCAGCCCACAGGGAACAGCTAACTATGGCTACACCTTC. Its protein is CASSPQGTANYGYTF.

For this clone: The DNA is left out, because the CDR3 cannot be placed on it with certainty; the CDR3 is given as TCRdb lists it. This chain links TRBV5-1 with TRBJ2-5; the table calls TRBD2, which could not be checked here. CDR1 SGHRS and CDR2 YFSETQ come from the germline V gene. Including both end residues, the CDR3 is 14 amino acids long. The CDR3 protein is CASSLANVASGTNF.

This clone occurred once. The V and J genes are TRBV28 and TRBJ2-1; weak D call: TRBD2 (6 bases). This CDR3 has 13 residues. Germline V lookup: CDR1 MDHEN, CDR2 SYDVKM. The V end was cut by 5 bases, the J end by 9 bases, with 14 bases between. CDR3 coding DNA: TGTGCCAGCAGTCTGGGGAGGAAGGGTGAGCAGTTCTTC. It codes for CASSLGRKGEQFF.

V gene TRBV21-1 combines with J gene TRBJ2-5; the listed D gene, TRBD1, was not tested against the DNA. TRBV21-1 is termed a pseudogene. The CDR3 length is 16 residues. The CDR3, as DNA: TGTGCCAGCAGCAAGTCGTTGACAGGTCCCGGTGAGCCCCAGTACTTC. Protein: CASSKSLTGPGEPQYF.

The V gene is TRBV11-2, the J gene TRBJ2-1; D might be TRBD2 (7 bases). V was trimmed by 6 bases and J by 5 bases, leaving 17 bases between them. Germline CDR1 and CDR2: SGHAT and FQNNGV. The CDR3 length is 15 residues. DNA for the CDR3: TGTGCCAGCAGGCCGGTGGGGGGGCGGAACAATGAGCAGTTCTTC. It is translated as CASRPVGGRNNEQFF.

This rearrangement joins TRBV5-1 to TRBJ2-5; D remains ambiguous. Per the germline V gene, CDR1 is SGHRS and CDR2 is YFSETQ. This CDR3 region has 16 residues. The ends were cut back, 1 base at V and 2 bases at J, with 15 bases in the middle. Written as DNA, the CDR3 is TGCGCCAGCAGCTTGAACTCCCCGACACATCAAGAGACCCAGTACTTC. It codes for CASSLNSPTHQETQYF.

The chain has TRBV4-2 and TRBJ2-5; tentatively, D is TRBD2 (6 bases). Per the germline V gene, CDR1 is LGHNA and CDR2 is YNFKEQ. CDR3 length: 15 amino acids. V gave up 0 bases and J gave up 0 bases, with 8 bases separating them. The CDR3 loop reads CASSQDRGNQETQYF. The CDR3 nucleotides are TGTGCCAGCAGCCAAGATCGGGGGAACCAAGAGACCCAGTACTTC.